One T cell receptor beta chain is described in this entry. This clone was detected only a few times. Its antigen remains unidentified. Base qualities were left out, and no much larger clone turns up one base away. Sample time point, as interpreted from the label and publication: baseline before first vaccination. Vaccinee samples came from UK trials COV001 and COV002, including a single-blind randomized controlled phase 2/3 trial of AZD1222 (ChAdOx1 nCoV-19) in healthy adults. For TCRbeta chain sequencing, PBMC samples from trial participants were taken at day 0 and at day 28 after the second dose. This sample was taken from a study of T cell responses to AZD1222 COVID-19 vaccine (dated by TCRdb to the early 2020s). About the study as a whole: AZD1222 recipients whose second dose came at about 4 weeks and those whose second dose came at about 12 weeks were combined into one group, since spike-specific TCR depth and breadth did not differ between the two schedules. TCR sequencing covered roughly 230 trial participants: around 210 given two doses of AZD1222 and 26 given two doses of MenACWY control vaccine. Trial participants were enrolled into age subgroups of 18-55, 56-69 and 70-plus years, which contained approximately 150, 28 and 58 TCR-sequenced participants, respectively. Points the paper makes about the study in general: Nearly half of unique spike-specific TCRs reportedly recognized epitopes outside regions mutated in the B.1.351 and B.1.1.7 variants. Conclusions about previously exposed vaccinees were limited because only a handful of AZD1222 recipients were SARS-CoV-2 seropositive at baseline. The vaccine-associated CD4 TCRs covered the entire spike protein, and the dominant responses fell in regions 160-218 and 743-854. In the small 56-69-year group, the increase in depth fell short of significance, most likely because of low power. Because no samples from the day 14 peak response were available, repertoires could be characterized only after the peak T cell response. Participants were mostly white British, with more females than males. The authors suggested clonal diversity may have been underestimated. After two AZD1222 doses, spike-specific TCR breadth and depth were significantly higher than at day 0 and than in MenACWY recipients.

Measured from the cysteine to the phenylalanine, the CDR3 is 16 residues long. Solely the CDR3 DNA is kept, with 48 bases framed from the first base. V is reduced by 4 bases and J by 1 base, leaving a spacing of 16 bases between them. From a lookup of the germline V gene, CDR1 and CDR2 are KGHSH and LQKENI. The CDR3 regions of human TCRbeta chains were analyzed by immunosequencing. Turning to the authors' computational methods: Repertoire TCRs were checked for matches against a reference library of SARS-CoV-2-specific TCRs that had been generated using the MIRA antigen-specificity platform. Breadth meant the fraction of unique TCRs that were SARS-CoV-2-associated, whereas depth meant the fraction of total T cells that were SARS-CoV-2-associated. Using the MIRA data, each spike-specific TCR was mapped to the spike region that the TCR reacts to and placed in a CD4 or CD8 class. Log10-transformed breadth and depth values were compared by one-way ANOVA with Sidak's multiple comparisons tests. TCRdb carries this immuneACCESS record with in-frame sequences only. Its versions omit some clonotypes, under half of them owing to an unresolved V gene in the studies checked, with the rest unexplained. V and J calls and clone size are those listed in that table; D and trimming were worked out from the DNA. The sample table lists about 120,000 clones, 85% to 90% of them with a count of one. The leading ten clones occupy more than 7.5% of the sample.

The chain joins TRBV18 to TRBJ1-1; there is no confident call for the D gene. The sample here was peripheral blood, taken on day 0 of AZD1222 vaccination. This receptor was identified in an adult in good health. The DNA reads as follows: TGTGCCAGCTCACTGGGTTACGGGCAGCCGAACACTGAAGCTTTCTTT. Its protein reads: CASSLGYGQPNTEAFF.